The sequence of this T cell receptor (beta chain) was determined in a study of shared clonotypes between healthy human individuals. Trimming stripped 3 bases from V and 2 bases from J, with 15 bases between. Germline lookup yields CDR1 SGHAT and CDR2 FQNNGV. CDR3 length: 16 residues. Repertoires were generated with immunoSEQ multiplex PCR, while TCRdb's copy carries only in-frame clones and drops some. The data hold more than 2 million clones, with 90% to 97% observed a single time. The specimen sequenced was naive CD4+ T cells sorted from blood. Subset described: CD45RA+ positively selected. The chain combines TRBV11-2 with TRBJ2-3, with D tentatively TRBD2 (6 bases). The source is a man aged 18 to 29 in good health. The CDR3 sequence is CASSLGGTSYTDTQYF. The CDR3 DNA reads TGTGCCAGCAGCTTGGGGGGAACCTCTTACACAGATACGCAGTATTTT. The whole variable domain, filled in from reference TRBV11-2 and TRBJ2-3, reads EAGVAQSPRYKIIEKRQSVAFWCNPISGHATLYWYQQILGQGPKLLIQFQNNGVVDDSQLPKDRFSAERLKGVDSTLKIQPAKLEDSAVYLCASSLGGTSYTDTQYFGPGTRLTVL.